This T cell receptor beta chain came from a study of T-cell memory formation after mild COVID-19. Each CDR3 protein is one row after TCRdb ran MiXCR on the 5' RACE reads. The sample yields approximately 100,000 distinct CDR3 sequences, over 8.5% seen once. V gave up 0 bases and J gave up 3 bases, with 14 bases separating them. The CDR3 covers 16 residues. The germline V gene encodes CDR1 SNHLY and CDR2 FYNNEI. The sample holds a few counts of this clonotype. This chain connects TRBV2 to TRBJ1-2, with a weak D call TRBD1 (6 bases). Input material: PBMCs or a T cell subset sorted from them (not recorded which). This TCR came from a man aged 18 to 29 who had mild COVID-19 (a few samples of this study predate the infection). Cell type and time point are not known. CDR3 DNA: TGTGCCAGCAGTGAAGCGCCGGGTCAGGGGTACTATGGCTACACCTTC. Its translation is CASSEAPGQGYYGYTF.